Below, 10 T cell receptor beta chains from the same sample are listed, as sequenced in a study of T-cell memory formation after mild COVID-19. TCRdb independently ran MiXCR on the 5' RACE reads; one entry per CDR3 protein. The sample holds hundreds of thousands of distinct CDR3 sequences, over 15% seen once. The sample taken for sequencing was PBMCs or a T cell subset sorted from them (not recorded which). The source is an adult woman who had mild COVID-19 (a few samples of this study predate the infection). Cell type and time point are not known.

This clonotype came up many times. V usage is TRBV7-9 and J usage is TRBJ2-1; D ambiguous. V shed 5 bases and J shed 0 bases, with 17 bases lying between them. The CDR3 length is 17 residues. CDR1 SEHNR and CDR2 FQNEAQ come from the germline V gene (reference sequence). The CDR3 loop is CASSAPRVGNSYNEQFF. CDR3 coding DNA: TGTGCCAGCAGCGCCCCCCGGGTGGGCAACTCCTACAATGAGCAGTTCTTC. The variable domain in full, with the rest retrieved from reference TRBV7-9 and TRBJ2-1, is DTGVSQNPRHKITKRGQNVTFRCDPISEHNRLYWYRQTLGQGPEFLTYFQNEAQLEKSRLLSDRFSAERPKGSFSTLEIQRTEQGDSAMYLCASSAPRVGNSYNEQFFGPGTRLTVL.

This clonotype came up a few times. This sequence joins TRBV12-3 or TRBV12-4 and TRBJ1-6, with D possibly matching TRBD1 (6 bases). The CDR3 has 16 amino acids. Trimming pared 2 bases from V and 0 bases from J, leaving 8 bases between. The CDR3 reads CASSLRDISYNSPLHF. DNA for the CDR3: TGTGCCAGCAGTTTAAGGGACATCTCCTATAATTCACCCCTCCACTTT.

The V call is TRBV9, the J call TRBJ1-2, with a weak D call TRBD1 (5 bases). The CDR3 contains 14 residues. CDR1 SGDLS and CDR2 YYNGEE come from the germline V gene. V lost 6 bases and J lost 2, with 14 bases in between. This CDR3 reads CASTLGGSNYGYTF. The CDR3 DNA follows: TGTGCCAGCACCTTGGGGGGATCGAACTATGGCTACACCTTC.

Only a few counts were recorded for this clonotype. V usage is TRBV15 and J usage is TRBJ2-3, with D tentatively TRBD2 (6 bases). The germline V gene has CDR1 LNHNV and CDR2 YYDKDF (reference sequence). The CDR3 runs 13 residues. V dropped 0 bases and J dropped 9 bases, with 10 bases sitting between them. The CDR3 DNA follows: TGTGCCACCAGCAGAGAGGGCGGGACGACGCAGTATTTT. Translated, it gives CATSREGGTTQYF.

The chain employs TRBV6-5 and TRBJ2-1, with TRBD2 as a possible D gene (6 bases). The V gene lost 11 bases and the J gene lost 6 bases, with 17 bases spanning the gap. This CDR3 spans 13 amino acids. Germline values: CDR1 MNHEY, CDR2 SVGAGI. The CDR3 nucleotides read TGTGCCTCGTGGAGGGCTGGCGGCAATGAGCAGTTCTTC. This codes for CASWRAGGNEQFF.

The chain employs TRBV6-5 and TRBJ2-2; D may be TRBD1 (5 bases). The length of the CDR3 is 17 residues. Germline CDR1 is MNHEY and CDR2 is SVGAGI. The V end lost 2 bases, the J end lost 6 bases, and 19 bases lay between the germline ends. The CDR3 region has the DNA TGTGCCAGCAGTTACGTTCCGGACACTATAGTCTCCGGGGAGCTGTTTTTT. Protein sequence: CASSYVPDTIVSGELFF.

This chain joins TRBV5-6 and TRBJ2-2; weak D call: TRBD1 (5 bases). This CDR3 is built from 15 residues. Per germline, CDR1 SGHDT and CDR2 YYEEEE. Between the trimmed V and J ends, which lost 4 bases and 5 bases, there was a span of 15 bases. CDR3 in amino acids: CASSGTGPLTGELFF. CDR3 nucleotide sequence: TGTGCCAGCAGCGGAACAGGCCCCCTAACCGGGGAGCTGTTTTTT.

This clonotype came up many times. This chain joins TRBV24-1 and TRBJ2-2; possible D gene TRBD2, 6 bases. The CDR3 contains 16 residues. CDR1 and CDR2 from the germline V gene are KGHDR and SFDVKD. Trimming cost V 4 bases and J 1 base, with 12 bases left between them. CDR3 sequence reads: CATSDPGRGNTGELFF. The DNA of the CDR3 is TGTGCCACCAGTGACCCCGGGCGGGGGAACACCGGGGAGCTGTTTTTT.

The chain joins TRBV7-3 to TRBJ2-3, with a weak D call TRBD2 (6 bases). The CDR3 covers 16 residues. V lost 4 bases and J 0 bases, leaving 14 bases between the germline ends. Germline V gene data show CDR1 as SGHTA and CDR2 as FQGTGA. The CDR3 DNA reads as TGTGCCAGCAGCTGGTTTCCGGGAGCTAGCACAGATACGCAGTATTTT. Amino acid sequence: CASSWFPGASTDTQYF.

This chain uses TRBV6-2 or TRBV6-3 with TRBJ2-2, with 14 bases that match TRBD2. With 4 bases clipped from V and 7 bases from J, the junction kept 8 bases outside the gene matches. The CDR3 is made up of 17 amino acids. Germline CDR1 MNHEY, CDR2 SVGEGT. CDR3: CASSLLGLAGGIGELFF. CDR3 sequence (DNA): TGTGCCAGCAGTTTACTAGGACTAGCGGGAGGAATCGGGGAGCTGTTTTTT.